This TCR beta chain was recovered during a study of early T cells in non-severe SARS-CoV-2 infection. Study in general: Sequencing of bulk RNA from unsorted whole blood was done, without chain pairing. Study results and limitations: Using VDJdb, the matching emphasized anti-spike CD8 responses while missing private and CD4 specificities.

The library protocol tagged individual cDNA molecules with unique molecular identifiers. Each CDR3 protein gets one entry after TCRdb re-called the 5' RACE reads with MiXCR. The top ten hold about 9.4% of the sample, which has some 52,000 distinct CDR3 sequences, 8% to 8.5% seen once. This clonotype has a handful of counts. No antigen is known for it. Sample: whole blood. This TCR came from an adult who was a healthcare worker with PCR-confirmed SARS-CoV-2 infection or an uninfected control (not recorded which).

The CDR3: CASRHLTGNNEQFF. The CDR3 DNA is TGTGCCAGCAGACACCTGACGGGGAACAATGAGCAGTTCTTC. The chain employs TRBV7-6 and TRBJ2-1; D might be TRBD2 (5 bases). The V end was cut by 6 bases, the J end by 5 bases, with 14 bases between. Germline V gene sequence: CDR1 SGHVS, CDR2 FNYEAQ. This CDR3 is built from 14 residues.